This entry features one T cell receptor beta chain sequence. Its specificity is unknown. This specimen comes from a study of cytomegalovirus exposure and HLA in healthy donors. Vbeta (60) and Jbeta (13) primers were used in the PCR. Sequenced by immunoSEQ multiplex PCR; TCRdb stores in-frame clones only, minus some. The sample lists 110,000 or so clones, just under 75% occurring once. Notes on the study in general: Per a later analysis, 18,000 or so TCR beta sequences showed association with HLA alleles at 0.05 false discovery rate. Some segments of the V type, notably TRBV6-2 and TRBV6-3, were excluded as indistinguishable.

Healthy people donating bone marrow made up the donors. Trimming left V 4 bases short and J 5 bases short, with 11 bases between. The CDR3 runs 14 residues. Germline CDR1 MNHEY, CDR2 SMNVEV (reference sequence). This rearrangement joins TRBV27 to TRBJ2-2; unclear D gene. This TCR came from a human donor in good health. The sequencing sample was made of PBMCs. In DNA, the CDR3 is TGTGCCAGCAGTTGGAGACTGGAAACCGGGGAGCTGTTTTTT. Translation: CASSWRLETGELFF.